This T cell receptor beta chain was recorded in a study of blood T cell repertoires in COVID-19. Study-wide context: Acute and convalescent COVID-19 samples came from the United States, Italy and Spain.

Some clones are missing from TCRdb's copy, which holds only in-frame ones; the method was immunoSEQ multiplex PCR. The sample has roughly 450,000 clones; roughly 88% are singletons. In assigning cohorts, the study relied on participant-reported clinical history. Cohort 3 donors were reported recovered after two negative PCRs, clearance, or symptom resolution. Sequenced: PBMCs or T cells enriched from blood (not recorded which). This receptor was identified in a young man who had recovered from COVID-19.

The CDR3 spells CASSRTGVRHTEAFF. The CDR3 DNA is TGTGCCAGCAGTCGTACAGGTGTCCGGCACACTGAAGCTTTCTTT. This chain connects TRBV28 to TRBJ1-1, with D perhaps TRBD1 (5 bases). The V and J ends lost 5 bases and 3 bases respectively, with 16 bases between them. CDR3 length: 15 amino acids. CDR1 and CDR2 (germline): MDHEN, SYDVKM.